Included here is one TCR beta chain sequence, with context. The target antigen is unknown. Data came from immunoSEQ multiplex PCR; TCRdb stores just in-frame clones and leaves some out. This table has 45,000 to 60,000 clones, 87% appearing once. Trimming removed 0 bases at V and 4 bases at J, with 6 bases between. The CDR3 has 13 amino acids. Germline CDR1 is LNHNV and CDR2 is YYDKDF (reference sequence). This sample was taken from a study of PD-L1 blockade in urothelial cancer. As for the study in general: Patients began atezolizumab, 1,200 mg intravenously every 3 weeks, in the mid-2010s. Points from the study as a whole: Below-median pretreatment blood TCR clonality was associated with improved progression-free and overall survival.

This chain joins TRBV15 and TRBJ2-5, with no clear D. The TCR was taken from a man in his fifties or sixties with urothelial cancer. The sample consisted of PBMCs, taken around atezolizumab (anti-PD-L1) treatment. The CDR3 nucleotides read TGTGCCACCAGCAGAGATGGTAGAGAGACCCAGTACTTC. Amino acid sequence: CATSRDGRETQYF.